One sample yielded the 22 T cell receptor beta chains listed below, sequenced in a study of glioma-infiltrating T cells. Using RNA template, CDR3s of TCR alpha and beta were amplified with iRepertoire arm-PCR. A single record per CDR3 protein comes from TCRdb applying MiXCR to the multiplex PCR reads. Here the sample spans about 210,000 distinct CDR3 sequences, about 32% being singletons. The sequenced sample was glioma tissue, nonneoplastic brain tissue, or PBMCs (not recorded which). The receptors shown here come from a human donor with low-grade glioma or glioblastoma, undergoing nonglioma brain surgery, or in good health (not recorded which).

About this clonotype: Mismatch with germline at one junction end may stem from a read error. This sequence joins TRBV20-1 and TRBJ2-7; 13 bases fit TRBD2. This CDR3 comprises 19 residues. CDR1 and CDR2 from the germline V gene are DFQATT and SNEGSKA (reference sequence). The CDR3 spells CSARAGTSGAPPYSHEQYF. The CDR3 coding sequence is TGCAGTGCTAGAGCAGGGACTAGCGGGGCTCCACCTTACTCCCACGAGCAGTACTTC.

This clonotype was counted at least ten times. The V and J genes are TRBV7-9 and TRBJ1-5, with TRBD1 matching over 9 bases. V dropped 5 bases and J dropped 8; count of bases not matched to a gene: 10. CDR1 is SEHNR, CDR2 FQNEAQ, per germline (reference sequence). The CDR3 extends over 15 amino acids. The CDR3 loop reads CASSDQTGGRKPQHF. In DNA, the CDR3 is TGTGCCAGCAGCGACCAGACAGGGGGGAGGAAGCCCCAGCATTTT.

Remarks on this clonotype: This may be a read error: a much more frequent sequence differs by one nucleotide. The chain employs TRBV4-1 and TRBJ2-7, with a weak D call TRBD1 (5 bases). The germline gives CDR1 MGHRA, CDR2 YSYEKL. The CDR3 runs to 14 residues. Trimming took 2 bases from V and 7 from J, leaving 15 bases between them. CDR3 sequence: CASSQIPGCGEQYF. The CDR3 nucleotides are TGCGCCAGCAGCCAAATTCCAGGGTGCGGTGAGCAGTACTTC.

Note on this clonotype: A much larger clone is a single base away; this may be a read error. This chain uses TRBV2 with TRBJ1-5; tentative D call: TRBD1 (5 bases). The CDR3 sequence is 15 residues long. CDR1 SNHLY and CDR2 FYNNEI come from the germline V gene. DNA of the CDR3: TGTGCCAGCGCCCAGGGCCCTTATAGCAATGAGCCCCAGCATTTT. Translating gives CASAQGPYSNEPQHF.

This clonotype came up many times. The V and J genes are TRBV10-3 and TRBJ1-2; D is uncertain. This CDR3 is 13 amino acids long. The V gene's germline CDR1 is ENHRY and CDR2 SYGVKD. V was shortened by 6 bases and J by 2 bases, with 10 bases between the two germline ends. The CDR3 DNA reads TGTGCCATCAGAGAGCAGGCAAACTATGGCTACACCTTC. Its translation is CAIREQANYGYTF.

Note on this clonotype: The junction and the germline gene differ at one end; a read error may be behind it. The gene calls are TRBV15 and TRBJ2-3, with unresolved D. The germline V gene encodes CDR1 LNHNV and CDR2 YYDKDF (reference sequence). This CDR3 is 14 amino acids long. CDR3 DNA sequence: TGTGCCACCAGCAGCGCTCGCAGAGCAGATATGCAGTATTTT. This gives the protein CATSSARRADMQYF.

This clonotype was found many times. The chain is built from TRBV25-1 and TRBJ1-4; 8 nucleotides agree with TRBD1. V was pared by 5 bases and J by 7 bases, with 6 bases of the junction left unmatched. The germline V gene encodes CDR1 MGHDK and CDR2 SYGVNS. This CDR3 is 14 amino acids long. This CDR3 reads CASSRDRSREKLFF. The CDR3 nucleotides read TGTGCCAGCAGTAGGGACAGGTCTCGTGAAAAACTGTTTTTT.

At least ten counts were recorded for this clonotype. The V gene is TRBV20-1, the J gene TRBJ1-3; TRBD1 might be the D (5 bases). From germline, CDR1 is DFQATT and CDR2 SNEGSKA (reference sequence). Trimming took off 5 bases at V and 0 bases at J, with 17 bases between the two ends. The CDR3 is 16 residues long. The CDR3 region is CSAYRGQGSSGNTIYF. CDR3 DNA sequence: TGCAGTGCTTACCGGGGCCAGGGATCCTCTGGAAACACCATATATTTT.

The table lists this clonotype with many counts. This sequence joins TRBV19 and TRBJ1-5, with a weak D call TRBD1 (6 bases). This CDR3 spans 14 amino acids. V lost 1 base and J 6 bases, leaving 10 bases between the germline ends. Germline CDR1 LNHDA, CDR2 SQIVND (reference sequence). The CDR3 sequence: CASSIGLQGQPQHF. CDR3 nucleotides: TGTGCCAGTAGTATAGGTTTACAGGGTCAGCCCCAGCATTTT.

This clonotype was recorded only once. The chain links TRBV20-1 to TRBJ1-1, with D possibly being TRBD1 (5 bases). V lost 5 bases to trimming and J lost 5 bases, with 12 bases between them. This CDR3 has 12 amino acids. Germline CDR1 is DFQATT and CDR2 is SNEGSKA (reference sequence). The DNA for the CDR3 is TGCAGTGCTGGACATGGTGGGACTGAAGCTTTCTTT. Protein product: CSAGHGGTEAFF.

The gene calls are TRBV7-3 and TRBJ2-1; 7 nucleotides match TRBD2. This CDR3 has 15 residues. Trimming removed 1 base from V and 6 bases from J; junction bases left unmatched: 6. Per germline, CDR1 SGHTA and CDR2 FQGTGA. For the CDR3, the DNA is TGTGCCAGCAGCTTAAGATTTGGGGGGGGCAATGAGCAGTTCTTC. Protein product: CASSLRFGGGNEQFF. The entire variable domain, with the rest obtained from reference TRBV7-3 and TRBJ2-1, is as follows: GAGVSQTPSNKVTEKGKYVELRCDPISGHTALYWYRQSLGQGPEFLIYFQGTGAADDSGLPNDRFFAVRPEGSVSTLKIQRTERGDSAVYLCASSLRFGGGNEQFFGPGTRLTVL.

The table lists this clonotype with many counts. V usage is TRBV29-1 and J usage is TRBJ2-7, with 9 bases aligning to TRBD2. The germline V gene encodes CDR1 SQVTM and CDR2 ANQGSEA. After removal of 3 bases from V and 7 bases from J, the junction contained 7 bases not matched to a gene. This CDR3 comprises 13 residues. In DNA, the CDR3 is TGCAGCGTTGATGTACTAGCGGGTAGAGAGCAGTACTTC. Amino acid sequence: CSVDVLAGREQYF.

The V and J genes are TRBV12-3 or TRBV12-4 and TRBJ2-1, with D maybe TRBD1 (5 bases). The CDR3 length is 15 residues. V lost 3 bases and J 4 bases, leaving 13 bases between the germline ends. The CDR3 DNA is TGTGCCAGCAGTTTTCGAAGGACAAGGTACAATGAGCAGTTCTTC. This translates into CASSFRRTRYNEQFF.

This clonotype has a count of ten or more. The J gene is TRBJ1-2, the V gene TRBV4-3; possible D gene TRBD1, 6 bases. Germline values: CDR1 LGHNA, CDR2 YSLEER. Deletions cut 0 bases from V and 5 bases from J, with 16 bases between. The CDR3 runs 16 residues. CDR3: CASSQDFGGGGYGYTF. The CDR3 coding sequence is TGCGCCAGCAGCCAAGACTTCGGAGGGGGGGGATATGGCTACACCTTC.

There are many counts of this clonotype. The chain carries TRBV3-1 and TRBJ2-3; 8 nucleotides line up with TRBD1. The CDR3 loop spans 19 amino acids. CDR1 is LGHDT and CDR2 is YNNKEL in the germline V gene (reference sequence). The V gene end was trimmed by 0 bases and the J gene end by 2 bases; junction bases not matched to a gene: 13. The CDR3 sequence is CASSQDRQGEDRVTDTQYF. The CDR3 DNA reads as TGTGCCAGCAGCCAAGATCGGCAAGGGGAGGACAGGGTCACAGATACGCAGTATTTT.

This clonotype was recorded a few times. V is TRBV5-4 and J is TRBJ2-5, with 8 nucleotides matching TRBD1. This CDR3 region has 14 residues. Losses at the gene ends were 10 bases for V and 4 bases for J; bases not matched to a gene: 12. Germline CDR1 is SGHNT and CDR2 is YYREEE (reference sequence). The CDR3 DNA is TGTGCCGTGTTTCCGGGACAGGTCCCAGAGACCCAGTACTTC. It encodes CAVFPGQVPETQYF.

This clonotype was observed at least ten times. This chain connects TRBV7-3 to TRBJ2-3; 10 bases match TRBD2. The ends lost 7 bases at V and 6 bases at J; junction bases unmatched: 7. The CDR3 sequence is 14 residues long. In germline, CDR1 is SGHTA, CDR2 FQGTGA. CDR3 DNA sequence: TGTGCCAGCACCCAGGGACTAGCGTCGGATACGCAGTATTTT. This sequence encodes CASTQGLASDTQYF.

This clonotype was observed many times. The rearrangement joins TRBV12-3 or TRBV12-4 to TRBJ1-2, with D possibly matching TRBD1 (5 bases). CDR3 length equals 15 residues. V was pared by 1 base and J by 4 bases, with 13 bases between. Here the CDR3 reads CASSLGQGSGYGYTF. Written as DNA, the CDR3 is TGTGCCAGCAGTTTAGGGCAGGGTTCGGGCTATGGCTACACCTTC.

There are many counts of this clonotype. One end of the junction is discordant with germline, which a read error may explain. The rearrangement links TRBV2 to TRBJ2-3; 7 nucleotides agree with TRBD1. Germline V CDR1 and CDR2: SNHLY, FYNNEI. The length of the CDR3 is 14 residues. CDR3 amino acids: CAGSPGTATDTQYF. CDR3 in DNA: TGTGCCGGCAGCCCCGGGACAGCCACAGATACGCAGTATTTT.

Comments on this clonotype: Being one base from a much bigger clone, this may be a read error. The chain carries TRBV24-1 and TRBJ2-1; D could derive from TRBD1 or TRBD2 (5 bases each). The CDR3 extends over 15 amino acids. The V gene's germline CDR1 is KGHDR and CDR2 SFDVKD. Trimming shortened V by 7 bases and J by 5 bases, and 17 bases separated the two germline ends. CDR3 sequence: CATSPGHVGHNEQFF. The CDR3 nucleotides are TGTGCCACCAGCCCAGGGCACGTGGGACACAATGAGCAGTTCTTC.

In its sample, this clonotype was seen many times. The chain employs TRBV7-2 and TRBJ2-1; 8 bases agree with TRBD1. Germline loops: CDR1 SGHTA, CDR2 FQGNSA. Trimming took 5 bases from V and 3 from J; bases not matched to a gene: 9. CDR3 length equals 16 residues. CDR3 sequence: CASSPSWTGYYNEQFF. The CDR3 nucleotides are TGTGCCAGCAGCCCTAGCTGGACAGGGTACTACAATGAGCAGTTCTTC.

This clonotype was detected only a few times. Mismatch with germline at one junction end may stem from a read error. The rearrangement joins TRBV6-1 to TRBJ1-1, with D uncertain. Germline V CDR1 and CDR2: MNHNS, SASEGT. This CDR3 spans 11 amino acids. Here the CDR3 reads CAISEEKEAFF. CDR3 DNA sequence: TGTGCCATCAGTGAGGAGAAAGAAGCTTTCTTT.